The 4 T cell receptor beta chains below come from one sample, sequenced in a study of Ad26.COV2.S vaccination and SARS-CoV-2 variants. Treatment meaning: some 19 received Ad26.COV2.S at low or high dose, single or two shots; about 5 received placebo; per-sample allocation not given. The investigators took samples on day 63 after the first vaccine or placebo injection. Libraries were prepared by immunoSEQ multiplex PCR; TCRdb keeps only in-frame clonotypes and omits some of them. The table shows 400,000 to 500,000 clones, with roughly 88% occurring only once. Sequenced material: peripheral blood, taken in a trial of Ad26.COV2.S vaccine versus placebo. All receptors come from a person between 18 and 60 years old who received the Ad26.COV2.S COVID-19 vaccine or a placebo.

CDR3: CASSLGRAATGELFF. The CDR3 nucleotides read TGTGCCAGCAGCTTGGGGAGGGCGGCCACCGGGGAGCTGTTTTTT. The rearrangement uses TRBV7-7 and TRBJ2-2; 7 bases are a match to TRBD2. Germline CDR1 is SSHAT and CDR2 is FNYEAQ (reference sequence). V lost 3 bases and J lost 4; bases outside the gene matches: 5. The CDR3 has 15 amino acids. Using reference TRBV7-7 and TRBJ2-2 for the parts outside the CDR3, the full variable domain is GAGVSQSPRYKVTKRGQDVTLRCDPISSHATLYWYQQALGQGPEFLTYFNYEAQPDKSGLPSDRFSAERPEGSISTLTIQRTEQRDSAMYRCASSLGRAATGELFFGEGSRLTVL.

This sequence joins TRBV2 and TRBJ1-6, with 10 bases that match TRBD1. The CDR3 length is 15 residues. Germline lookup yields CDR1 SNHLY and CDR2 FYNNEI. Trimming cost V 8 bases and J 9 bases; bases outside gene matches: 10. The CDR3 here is CASGERQGALSPLHF. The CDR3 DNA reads TGTGCCAGCGGCGAGCGACAGGGGGCACTTTCACCCCTCCACTTT.

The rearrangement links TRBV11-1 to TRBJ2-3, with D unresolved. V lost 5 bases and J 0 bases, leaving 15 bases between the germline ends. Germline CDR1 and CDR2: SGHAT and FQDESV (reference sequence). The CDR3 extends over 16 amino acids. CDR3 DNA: TGTGCCAGCAGCCTATCCAACATACCTAGCACAGATACGCAGTATTTT. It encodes CASSLSNIPSTDTQYF.

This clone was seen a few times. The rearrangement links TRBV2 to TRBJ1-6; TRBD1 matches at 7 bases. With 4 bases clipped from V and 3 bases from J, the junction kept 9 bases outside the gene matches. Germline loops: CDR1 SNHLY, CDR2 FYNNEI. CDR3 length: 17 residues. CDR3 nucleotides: TGTGCCAGCAGTGTTCAACAGGGGTGGATCTATAATTCACCCCTCCACTTT. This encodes CASSVQQGWIYNSPLHF.